Presented here are 13 T cell receptor beta chains from one specimen sequenced in a study of neurological immune-mediated disorders (dated by TCRdb to about 2019). The library was obtained by 5' RACE. TCRdb names Illumina HiSeq 2500 as the instrument used. Starting from the raw public reads, TCRdb applied fastp trimming at Q25, assembled clones with MiXCR and retained in-frame beta chains. Entries are consolidated by CDR3 protein sequence, retaining the most common genes and DNA. The sample data list roughly 90,000 distinct CDR3 sequences, and approximately 3.5% of these were observed just once. The leading ten clones occupy about 3% of the sample. Source material: PBMCs. The receptors here all came from a woman aged 45-60 years with multiple sclerosis.

This clonotype was recorded many times. The rearrangement uses TRBV11-2 and TRBJ1-1; D gene uncertain. This CDR3 comprises 17 residues. CDR1 is SGHAT and CDR2 is FQNNGV in the germline V gene. V was clipped by 5 bases and J by 1 base, with 20 bases between them. The chain's CDR3 is CASSRKGYRAKNTEAFF. The CDR3 DNA reads as TGTGCCAGCAGCCGAAAAGGTTATCGGGCAAAGAACACTGAAGCTTTCTTT.

This clonotype was counted ten times or more. V usage is TRBV7-6 and J usage is TRBJ1-5, with a possible D match to TRBD1 (5 bases). This CDR3 contains 17 residues. Germline V gene lookup returns CDR1 SGHVS and CDR2 FNYEAQ. V lost 5 bases and J lost 4, with 21 bases in between. The CDR3, as DNA: TGTGCCAGCAGCCTTAGGGCGGGTCAGGGTAAAAATCAGCCCCAGCATTTT. This translates into CASSLRAGQGKNQPQHF.

The rearrangement joins TRBV3-1 to TRBJ1-2; D perhaps matches TRBD1 (5 bases). Germline V gives CDR1 LGHDT, CDR2 YNNKEL (reference sequence). The CDR3 sequence is 16 residues long. With 0 bases removed from V and 14 bases from J, the gap between germline ends came to 25 bases. CDR3 DNA: TGTGCCAGCAGCCAAGATTTGTCTTCAATCAGGGCTGCACTGACCTTC. Residues: CASSQDLSSIRAALTF.

Ten or more counts support this clonotype. V usage is TRBV5-1 and J usage is TRBJ1-3; 8 bases align to TRBD1. This CDR3 contains 15 residues. The germline CDR1 and CDR2 sequences are SGHRS and YFSETQ. V trimming: 0 bases; J trimming: 3 bases; junction bases outside the gene matches: 2. DNA for the CDR3: TGCGCCAGCAGCTTGGCAGGGGGCGGTGGAAACACCATATATTTT. It specifies CASSLAGGGGNTIYF.

Many counts were recorded for this clonotype. The chain joins TRBV9 to TRBJ1-1; D is possibly TRBD1 (6 bases). The V gene lost 0 bases and the J gene lost 7 bases, with 13 bases spanning the gap. CDR1 is SGDLS and CDR2 is YYNGEE in the germline V gene. This CDR3 region has 14 residues. The CDR3 reads CASSVVGGPGEAFF. The CDR3 DNA reads TGTGCCAGCAGCGTAGTTGGGGGGCCGGGTGAAGCTTTCTTT.

This clonotype was picked up many times. V is TRBV27 and J is TRBJ2-7, with a possible D match to TRBD1 (6 bases). This CDR3 has 13 amino acids. Germline V gene lookup returns CDR1 MNHEY and CDR2 SMNVEV (reference sequence). Deletions cut 4 bases from V and 6 bases from J, with 13 bases between. Here the CDR3 reads CASSSGQASEQYF. The CDR3 coding sequence is TGTGCCAGCAGTTCGGGACAAGCCTCCGAGCAGTACTTC.

The table lists this clonotype with many counts. The chain uses TRBV27 and TRBJ2-7; 8 nucleotides line up with TRBD1. There are 13 residues in the CDR3. Trimming cost V 5 bases and J 7 bases; bases outside gene matches: 7. Germline assignment: CDR1 MNHEY and CDR2 SMNVEV (reference sequence). The CDR3 reads CASSGQGWGEQYF. CDR3 coding DNA: TGTGCCAGCAGTGGACAGGGTTGGGGGGAGCAGTACTTC.

This clonotype was observed many times. The genes are TRBV7-2 and TRBJ2-7; TRBD2 aligns across 9 bases. CDR3 length: 18 amino acids. The trim removed 5 bases at V and 1 base at J, leaving 15 bases unmatched. CDR1 and CDR2 from the germline V gene are SGHTA and FQGNSA. The CDR3 sequence is CASSPNQLSGGGSYEQYF. CDR3 DNA sequence: TGTGCCAGCAGCCCAAACCAGCTTAGCGGGGGCGGATCCTACGAGCAGTACTTC.

In this sample, this clonotype turned up many times. V is TRBV5-1 and J is TRBJ1-2; 9 positions match TRBD1. The germline V gene encodes CDR1 SGHRS and CDR2 YFSETQ. The ends lost 5 bases at V and 7 bases at J; junction bases unmatched: 18. The CDR3 is 17 residues long. Here the CDR3 reads CASSLHGQGKVLSGYTF. As DNA, the CDR3 is TGCGCCAGCAGTTTACACGGACAGGGGAAAGTCTTAAGTGGCTACACCTTC.

The table lists this clonotype with many counts. The chain joins TRBV7-2 to TRBJ1-3; unclear D gene. Trimming removed 5 bases from V and 1 base from J, with 18 bases in between. The V gene's germline CDR1 is SGHTA and CDR2 FQGNSA. This CDR3 is built from 17 residues. The DNA for the CDR3 is TGTGCCAGCAGCCTTTCAGACGGGTTGTTTTCTGGAAACACCATATATTTT. As protein: CASSLSDGLFSGNTIYF. The whole variable domain, remainder taken from reference TRBV7-2 and TRBJ1-3, is GAGVSQSPSNKVTEKGKDVELRCDPISGHTALYWYRQSLGQGLEFLIYFQGNSAPDKSGLPSDRFSAERTGGSVSTLTIQRTQQEDSAVYLCASSLSDGLFSGNTIYFGEGSWLTVV.

This clonotype was recorded at least ten times. V usage is TRBV2 and J usage is TRBJ2-1, with a tentative D call TRBD1 (5 bases). CDR3 length: 15 residues. Germline V lookup: CDR1 SNHLY, CDR2 FYNNEI. Trimming removed 2 bases from V and 3 bases from J, with 11 bases in between. The CDR3 region is CASSEQGMDYNEQFF. In nucleotides, the CDR3 is TGTGCCAGCAGTGAACAGGGAATGGACTACAATGAGCAGTTCTTC.

This clonotype was detected ten times or more. The V call is TRBV7-9, the J call TRBJ2-7; 9 positions match TRBD1. CDR1 SEHNR and CDR2 FQNEAQ come from the germline V gene (reference sequence). CDR3 length equals 15 residues. J lost 5 bases, V lost 3 bases, and 8 bases had no gene match. CDR3 region: CASSFAGQGSNEQYF. The CDR3 nucleotides read TGTGCCAGCAGCTTTGCGGGACAGGGTTCCAACGAGCAGTACTTC.

This clonotype has at least ten counts. The rearrangement links TRBV27 to TRBJ2-1; 8 nucleotides match TRBD2. The CDR3 is 15 residues long. Germline-derived CDR1 and CDR2 are MNHEY and SMNVEV (reference sequence). The J segment lost 2 bases and the V segment lost 6 bases, leaving 6 bases of the junction unmatched. CDR3 coding DNA: TGTGCCAGCAGCTCGGGGGGGGCAACCTACAATGAGCAGTTCTTC. Amino acids: CASSSGGATYNEQFF.